The TCR beta chain described here comes from a study of T cells in Graves' hyperthyroidism and ophthalmopathy. RNA transcripts gave rise to amplified TCR beta CDR3 regions. HTBI primers were employed in a first-round RT-PCR of the TCR CDR3. A single record per CDR3 protein comes from TCRdb applying MiXCR to the multiplex PCR reads. The repertoire holds about 740,000 distinct CDR3 sequences, with 11% to 15% as singletons. This clonotype was detected ten times or more. This CDR3 spans 13 amino acids. V was shortened by 3 bases and J by 1 base, with 7 bases between the two germline ends. Sample: blood. The chain uses TRBV12-3 or TRBV12-4 and TRBJ2-7; D is unresolved. The receptor was derived from a woman aged 18-30 years with Graves' hyperthyroidism. CDR3 sequence (DNA): TGTGCCAGCAGTTTGTATCAATCCTACGAGCAGTACTTC. Translated: CASSLYQSYEQYF.